The 30 T cell receptor beta chains listed next were all sequenced from one sample in a study of cytomegalovirus exposure and HLA in healthy donors. Primers included in the PCR were 60 Vbeta and 13 Jbeta primers. Only in-frame clones appear in the TCRdb table, and some are missing; sequencing was by immunoSEQ multiplex PCR. The sample yields over 150,000 clones, 65% to 80% seen once. The sample taken for sequencing was PBMCs. All receptors derive from a man aged 18 to 30 in good health and CMV-seronegative.

This chain uses TRBV5-1 with TRBJ1-1, with TRBD1 matching 7 bases. The length of the CDR3 is 17 residues. V lost 2 bases and J lost 2; bases outside the gene matches: 12. Germline CDR1 and CDR2: SGHRS and YFSETQ. The CDR3 here is CASSLETGTSINTEAFF. In nucleotides, the CDR3 is TGCGCCAGCAGCTTAGAGACAGGGACGAGTATAAACACTGAAGCTTTCTTT.

V usage is TRBV6-1 and J usage is TRBJ1-1, with no clear D. The CDR3 length is 15 residues. CDR1 and CDR2 from the germline V gene are MNHNS and SASEGT. Trimming cost V 7 bases and J 0 bases, with 15 bases left between them. CDR3: CASTPPIGVNTEAFF. In nucleotides, the CDR3 is TGTGCCAGCACCCCCCCCATCGGAGTGAACACTGAAGCTTTCTTT.

This chain joins TRBV7-2 and TRBJ2-2; 8 nucleotides match TRBD2. The CDR3 consists of 15 residues. CDR1 and CDR2 from the germline V gene are SGHTA and FQGNSA. The V gene end was trimmed by 3 bases and the J gene end by 1 base; junction bases not matched to a gene: 1. CDR3 sequence (DNA): TGTGCCAGCAGCTTGGCGGGGGGGAACACCGGGGAGCTGTTTTTT. The encoded protein is CASSLAGGNTGELFF.

The CDR3 reads CASSGGQGANYGYTF. The CDR3 DNA is TGTGCCAGCAGCGGGGGACAGGGGGCTAACTATGGCTACACCTTC. The chain is built from TRBV7-9 and TRBJ1-2; TRBD1 aligns across 11 bases. Germline V CDR1 and CDR2: SEHNR, FQNEAQ (reference sequence). This CDR3 has 15 amino acids. After removal of 5 bases from V and 0 bases from J, the junction contained 2 bases not matched to a gene.

The chain is built from TRBV19 and TRBJ1-1; no clear D gene. Germline V gene lookup returns CDR1 LNHDA and CDR2 SQIVND (reference sequence). The CDR3 runs 12 residues. V lost 5 bases to trimming and J lost 8 bases, with 12 bases between them. The CDR3 spells CASSLGPTEAFF. In nucleotides, the CDR3 is TGTGCCAGTAGTTTGGGCCCAACCGAAGCTTTCTTT.

The chain couples TRBV6-6 to TRBJ2-5, with D perhaps TRBD1 (6 bases). From germline, CDR1 is MNHNY and CDR2 SVGAGI (reference sequence). V was pared by 7 bases and J by 3 bases, with 9 bases between. The CDR3 totals 12 residues. The CDR3 coding sequence is TGTGCCAGCACGTGGACAGAAGAGACCCAGTACTTC. Residues: CASTWTEETQYF.

This chain uses TRBV11-2 with TRBJ2-1; 10 nucleotides agree with TRBD1. The CDR3 contains 14 residues. CDR1 is SGHAT, CDR2 FQNNGV, per germline. With V trimmed by 5 bases and J by 9 bases, 7 bases remained unmatched. CDR3 DNA sequence: TGTGCCAGCAGCGCGGGACAGGGGAAGGGTGAGCAGTTCTTC. Translating it yields CASSAGQGKGEQFF. The full variable domain, with the rest looked up from reference TRBV11-2 and TRBJ2-1, is EAGVAQSPRYKIIEKRQSVAFWCNPISGHATLYWYQQILGQGPKLLIQFQNNGVVDDSQLPKDRFSAERLKGVDSTLKIQPAKLEDSAVYLCASSAGQGKGEQFFGPGTRLTVL.

This rearrangement joins TRBV5-1 to TRBJ1-1, with D unclear. Germline loops: CDR1 SGHRS, CDR2 YFSETQ. The CDR3 sequence is 15 residues long. V dropped 2 bases and J dropped 1 base, with 12 bases sitting between them. The CDR3 region is CASSFARGGNTEAFF. CDR3 nucleotide sequence: TGCGCCAGCAGCTTTGCCCGGGGAGGGAACACTGAAGCTTTCTTT.

The rearrangement uses TRBV18 and TRBJ2-5; D possibly corresponds to TRBD1 (6 bases). This CDR3 is 13 amino acids long. Germline V CDR1 and CDR2: KGHSH, LQKENI. The V end was cut by 6 bases, the J end by 2 bases, with 10 bases between. The CDR3: CASSPGQQETQYF. In nucleotides, the CDR3 is TGTGCCAGCTCCCCCGGACAGCAAGAGACCCAGTACTTC.

The chain joins TRBV4-2 to TRBJ2-1; no firm D call. CDR1 is LGHNA and CDR2 is YNFKEQ in the germline V gene. The CDR3 length is 14 residues. Deletions cut 4 bases from V and 10 bases from J, with 17 bases between. This CDR3 reads CASSRAKKTEEQFF. The DNA for the CDR3 is TGTGCCAGCAGCCGGGCCAAAAAAACCGAGGAGCAGTTCTTC.

The chain has TRBV6-1 and TRBJ1-1, with TRBD1 identical over 9 bases. The ends lost 2 bases at V and 4 bases at J; junction bases unmatched: 11. Germline CDR1 is MNHNS and CDR2 is SASEGT. CDR3 size: 17 residues. CDR3 DNA: TGTGCCAGCAGTGAATACCTTTGGACAGGGGAGGGCACTGAAGCTTTCTTT. It encodes CASSEYLWTGEGTEAFF.

This sequence joins TRBV6-1 and TRBJ1-1; D possibly corresponds to TRBD1 (6 bases). CDR3 length: 13 amino acids. Trimming removed 4 bases from V and 6 bases from J, with 12 bases in between. In germline, CDR1 is MNHNS, CDR2 SASEGT. In nucleotides, the CDR3 is TGTGCCAGCAGTGGTTACAGGGTTTCTGAAGCTTTCTTT. Its translation is CASSGYRVSEAFF.

The chain combines TRBV7-2 with TRBJ2-3; D is uncertain. Trimming pared 3 bases from V and 6 bases from J, leaving 10 bases between. CDR1 is SGHTA and CDR2 is FQGNSA in the germline V gene. The CDR3 has 13 amino acids. For the CDR3, the DNA is TGTGCCAGCAGCTTCCAAACACCCGATACGCAGTATTTT. This translates into CASSFQTPDTQYF.

This chain connects TRBV4-3 to TRBJ1-4, with TRBD1 matching 8 bases. The germline CDR1 and CDR2 sequences are LGHNA and YSLEER. This CDR3 is built from 15 residues. The trim removed 4 bases at V and 3 bases at J, leaving 4 bases unmatched. The DNA of the CDR3 is TGCGCCAGCAGCCGAGGACAGGGCGCTAATGAAAAACTGTTTTTT. Its protein is CASSRGQGANEKLFF.

The chain is built from TRBV10-3 and TRBJ2-1; D may be TRBD1 (6 bases). The CDR3 spans 16 residues. V lost 4 bases to trimming and J lost 2 bases, with 15 bases between them. Germline CDR1 is ENHRY and CDR2 is SYGVKD. CDR3 residues: CAISGSDRYPYNEQFF. CDR3 coding DNA: TGTGCCATCAGTGGCTCAGACAGGTACCCCTACAATGAGCAGTTCTTC.

In this sample, this clone turned up a few times. This chain links TRBV27 with TRBJ2-1; a possible D gene is TRBD2 (6 bases). The CDR3 totals 17 residues. Germline V gives CDR1 MNHEY, CDR2 SMNVEV (reference sequence). V was clipped by 6 bases and J by 0 bases, with 18 bases between them. The CDR3, as DNA: TGTGCCAGCAGGCCCGTAGGCGGGGCAAGCTCCTACAATGAGCAGTTCTTC. This codes for CASRPVGGASSYNEQFF.

V gene TRBV7-9 combines with J gene TRBJ1-6; TRBD1 matches 8 bases. Germline V gene lookup returns CDR1 SEHNR and CDR2 FQNEAQ (reference sequence). The CDR3 totals 14 residues. V shed 4 bases, J shed 8 bases, and the junction held 4 bases outside the gene matches. CDR3 protein: CASSSGTGYSPLHF. CDR3 coding DNA: TGTGCCAGCAGCTCCGGGACAGGTTATTCACCCCTCCACTTT.

V and J are TRBV7-9 and TRBJ2-1, with D perhaps TRBD1 (5 bases). This CDR3 has 12 residues. CDR1 is SEHNR, CDR2 FQNEAQ, per germline (reference sequence). V lost 2 bases to trimming and J lost 8 bases, with 7 bases between them. This CDR3 is CASSLQGDEQFF. CDR3 in DNA: TGTGCCAGCAGCTTACAGGGCGATGAGCAGTTCTTC.

A few counts support this clone. The V gene is TRBV18, the J gene TRBJ1-5; D might be TRBD1 (6 bases). Per germline, CDR1 KGHSH and CDR2 LQKENI. This CDR3 comprises 15 residues. V lost 3 bases and J lost 4, with 13 bases in between. The CDR3 region is CASSPDSNRNQPQHF. The DNA of the CDR3 is TGTGCCAGCTCACCGGACAGCAACCGAAATCAGCCCCAGCATTTT.

This clone has only one observation. The chain links TRBV6-4 to TRBJ2-1; 7 bases are shared with TRBD1. V was clipped by 4 bases and J by 0 bases; unmatched bases: 0. This CDR3 spans 14 amino acids. Germline values: CDR1 MRHNA, CDR2 SNTAGT. CDR3 protein: CASSGDSSYNEQFF. The CDR3 nucleotides read TGTGCCAGCAGTGGGGACAGCTCCTACAATGAGCAGTTCTTC.

This rearrangement joins TRBV18 to TRBJ2-3; TRBD2 aligns across 7 bases. CDR1 KGHSH and CDR2 LQKENI come from the germline V gene. The CDR3 loop spans 16 amino acids. V trimming: 4 bases; J trimming: 0 bases; junction bases outside the gene matches: 7. CDR3 protein: CASSHGRTLSTDTQYF. The DNA for the CDR3 is TGTGCCAGCTCACACGGGAGGACTTTAAGCACAGATACGCAGTATTTT.

V usage is TRBV19 and J usage is TRBJ1-6; no clear D. The CDR3 is 15 residues long. The germline V gene encodes CDR1 LNHDA and CDR2 SQIVND (reference sequence). The germline V and J ends were trimmed by 1 base and 10 bases, with 14 bases remaining between them. CDR3 DNA sequence: TGTGCCAGTAGTATAGGTTGGGCAGGTCGGTCACCCCTCCACTTT. Encoded protein: CASSIGWAGRSPLHF.

The chain carries TRBV5-1 and TRBJ1-1; the D gene is possibly TRBD1 (6 bases). This CDR3 spans 14 amino acids. Germline CDR1 and CDR2: SGHRS and YFSETQ. Between the trimmed V and J ends, which lost 0 bases and 5 bases, there was a span of 11 bases. The CDR3 region is CASSLGSGVTEAFF. The CDR3 DNA reads TGCGCCAGCAGCTTGGGGTCAGGGGTGACTGAAGCTTTCTTT. Complete variable domain (other parts from reference TRBV5-1 and TRBJ1-1): KAGVTQTPRYLIKTRGQQVTLSCSPISGHRSVSWYQQTPGQGLQFLFEYFSETQRNKGNFPGRFSGRQFSNSRSEMNVSTLELGDSALYLCASSLGSGVTEAFFGQGTRLTVV.

This clone turned up a few times. The V call is TRBV4-3, the J call TRBJ2-7, with D possibly being TRBD1 (5 bases). Looked up from germline, CDR1 is LGHNA and CDR2 is YSLEER. This CDR3 spans 14 amino acids. The V and J ends lost 4 bases and 6 bases respectively, with 16 bases between them. This chain's CDR3 is CASSPGLAVSEQYF. The CDR3, as DNA: TGCGCCAGCAGCCCAGGGTTGGCGGTCTCCGAGCAGTACTTC.

The rearrangement uses TRBV5-1 and TRBJ2-2; the D gene is possibly TRBD2 (5 bases). CDR3 size: 15 residues. In germline, CDR1 is SGHRS, CDR2 YFSETQ. V lost 4 bases to trimming and J lost 5 bases, with 15 bases between them. The CDR3 DNA reads TGCGCCAGCAGCCTCCTTCCGGGGTCTACCGGGGAGCTGTTTTTT. Translation gives CASSLLPGSTGELFF.

The chain joins TRBV12-2 to TRBJ1-5; the listed D gene, TRBD1, was not tested against the DNA. TRBV12-2 is assigned pseudogene status. The CDR3 sequence is 17 residues long. The CDR3 sequence: CASRLGFQGLSNQPQHF. The CDR3, as DNA: TGTGCAAGTCGCTTAGGCTTCCAGGGGCTTAGCAATCAGCCCCAGCATTTT.

The chain is built from TRBV7-6 and TRBJ2-2, with a possible D match to TRBD1 (5 bases). Trimming removed 2 bases at V and 1 base at J, with 8 bases between. The length of the CDR3 is 15 residues. Per the germline V gene, CDR1 is SGHVS and CDR2 is FNYEAQ. CDR3 loop: CASSLYRMNTGELFF. In nucleotides, the CDR3 is TGTGCCAGCAGCTTATACAGGATGAACACCGGGGAGCTGTTTTTT. The whole variable domain, remainder taken from reference TRBV7-6 and TRBJ2-2, is GAGVSQSPRYKVTKRGQDVALRCDPISGHVSLYWYRQALGQGPEFLTYFNYEAQQDKSGLPNDRFSAERPEGSISTLTIQRTEQRDSAMYRCASSLYRMNTGELFFGEGSRLTVL.

The table lists this clone with a few counts. The chain joins TRBV6-5 to TRBJ1-4; TRBD1 is a possible D gene (5 bases). CDR1 and CDR2 from the germline V gene are MNHEY and SVGAGI. The V end was cut by 5 bases, the J end by 10 bases, with 11 bases between. The CDR3 consists of 12 residues. The CDR3 is CASSPGTRKLFF. The CDR3 region has the DNA TGTGCCAGCAGTCCCGGGACTCGAAAACTGTTTTTT.

The chain has TRBV5-4 and TRBJ1-4; D is perhaps TRBD1 (5 bases). Germline values: CDR1 SGHNT, CDR2 YYREEE (reference sequence). The CDR3 is 15 residues long. Deletions cut 1 base from V and 0 bases from J, with 7 bases between. The CDR3 is CASSLRGATNEKLFF. DNA of the CDR3: TGTGCCAGCAGCTTGCGGGGGGCAACTAATGAAAAACTGTTTTTT.

The gene calls are TRBV21-1 and TRBJ2-2; TRBD1 is the table's D call, not checked against the DNA. TRBV21-1 is listed as a pseudogene. The CDR3 extends over 13 amino acids. Written as DNA, the CDR3 is TGTGCCAGCATCTTACAGGGGTCCGGGGAGCTGTTTTTT. Amino acid sequence: CASILQGSGELFF.